The source of this T cell receptor beta chain is a study of cytomegalovirus exposure and HLA in healthy donors. CDR1 is MNHNS, CDR2 SASEGT, per germline. After removal of 4 bases from V and 0 bases from J, the junction contained 10 bases not matched to a gene. This CDR3 is 17 amino acids long. Study findings and constraints: A missense DCLRE1C variant was associated with V- and J-gene trimming of TCR beta chains in a later analysis, and an independent cohort replicated the association. Researchers reported from a later analysis that most CMV-associated TCR beta chains appeared HLA-restricted. The study listed about 150 cytomegalovirus-associated TCR beta chains. A later look showed TCR association rates differing by HLA locus, highest for DRB1 and lowest for HLA-C.

This PCR relied on a set of 60 Vbeta primers and 13 Jbeta primers. Here immunoSEQ multiplex PCR was the method, and the copy in TCRdb shows in-frame clones only, minus some. The sample shows 120,000 or so clones, roughly 77% of them seen only once. Of note for this clone: Its antigen remains unknown.

The sequencing input was PBMCs. The source is a man between 18 and 29 years old in good health and CMV-seronegative. This chain uses TRBV6-1 with TRBJ2-3; TRBD1 agrees at 7 bases. The CDR3 DNA sequence: TGTGCCAGCAGTGTTCGGACCGGGACAGCGAGCACAGATACGCAGTATTTT. Protein sequence: CASSVRTGTASTDTQYF.